This T cell receptor beta chain was profiled in a study of cytomegalovirus exposure and HLA in healthy donors (dated 2017 in TCRdb). Describing the broader study: According to an earlier analysis of 450 to 650 of the donors, 150 million to 200 million T cells yielded 90 million to 140 million unique TCR beta sequences and 250 to 350 Gb of sequence data. Among a few hundred genotyped donors of the cohort, an average of approximately 250,000 unique TCR beta nucleotide sequences were sequenced per donor, roughly 20% of them non-productive. The later analysis used no new phenotypic data to find candidate immune exposures, relying instead on TCR beta sequences and their occurrence across donors. Among the roughly 400 genotyped donors, around 79% belonged to the genetic ancestry cluster associated with self-reported Caucasian donors. The study used immunosequencing to profile the T cell repertoires of several hundred subjects and linked those repertoires to cytomegalovirus serostatus. An earlier analysis of some 500 of the donors applied high-throughput TCR beta sequencing to assess whether each TCR beta V gene segment acted as functional or pseudogenic. High-throughput TCR immunosequencing, statistical association of individual TCRs with disease status, and machine learning were combined to predict cytomegalovirus infection status. The study aimed to test whether cataloging public T cell receptors could reveal signatures of past pathogen exposure. Alongside the repertoire data, information on donor age, sex, ethnicity and CMV serostatus was compiled. Besides the first cohort of under 700 subjects, a separate validation cohort made up of roughly 130 different subjects was used. A later genetic analysis used genome-wide SNP genotypes for about 55% of the 666 donors, treating that subset as a discovery cohort. In a later analysis, previously published TCR beta repertoires from several hundred donors were re-analyzed and high-resolution HLA genotyping was added so that TCR occurrence patterns could be studied. The number of typed donors differed by locus: 629-630 for A, B, C, DRB1 and DQB1; approximately 530 for DQA1; roughly 600 for DPA1; and roughly 490 for DPB1. Around 330 gigabases of sequencing data and approximately 92 million unique TCR sequences made up an early release that covered under 750 HLA-typed donors. HLA typing included class I and class II loci at four-digit resolution. Four or five DR-DQ haplotypes were handled as single units for association and clustering, since linkage in the cohort was strong. Every discovery cohort repertoire had been produced on one sequencing platform.

Libraries came from the immunoSEQ multiplex PCR assay. For the multiplex PCR, a mixture combining 60 forward primers for TCR Vbeta segments and 13 reverse primers for TCR Jbeta segments was used. The CDR3 region of rearranged TCR beta genes was amplified from genomic DNA with a multiplex PCR assay. Amplified TCR beta libraries were sequenced as 87-base-pair reads on the Illumina HiSeq System. Per the original workflow: A later analysis tallied approximately 87 million unique TCR beta chains across the 660 or so repertoires, and some 10 million of those chains were shared by two or more donors. Raw reads were error-corrected and collapsed into unique sequences by a nearest-neighbor algorithm in which closely related sequences were merged to remove PCR and sequencing errors. Alignment of CDR3 sequences to IMGT reference sequences was used to assign V, D and J gene segments. For a sequence to be retained, a match of at least six nucleotides to both a V gene segment and a J gene segment was required. Rearrangements were classified as productive when the CDR3 lacked stop codons and remained in frame with V and J, and all other rearrangements were classified as non-productive. Following IMGT convention, CDR3 was defined as the stretch from the second conserved V-encoded cysteine to the conserved J-encoded phenylalanine. In an earlier analysis of approximately 500 of the donors, sequences lacking an unambiguous match to a single V gene segment were excluded. In an earlier analysis of around 590 of the donors, a V segment was called functional when productive rearrangements were above 56.7%, and segregating when the standard deviation between donors exceeded 5%. A statistical classification framework was built for diagnosing cytomegalovirus status from the catalog of TCR beta chain sequences. In a later analysis, V and J genes were assigned by comparing TCR nucleotide sequences against IMGT/GENE-DB human TR gene sequences. Using the TCRdist pipeline, a later analysis assigned CDR3 sequences along with most-parsimonious VDJ recombination scenarios. In a later analysis, each TCR beta chain was defined by its CDR3 amino acid sequence together with its V-gene family, and reads lacking a unique V-gene family were excluded. In a later analysis, 500 to 650 highly shared, low-generation-probability nucleotide sequences were removed to address suspected cross-contamination and a sequencing artifact. A later analysis calculated a clonal expansion index for each public chain from normalized within-repertoire ranks of inferred template counts. A later analysis computed generation probabilities with a VDJ recombination model fitted to out-of-frame rearrangements, and checked the results against IGoR. A later analysis scored TCR-TCR, TCR-HLA and TCR-CMV co-occurrence with hypergeometric tests, applying a repertoire-size bias correction to TCR pairs. False discovery rates were estimated in a later analysis by permuting HLA or CMV assignments 20 times. In a later analysis, co-occurring TCRs were grouped using DBSCAN, and TCRdist sequence similarity was added for clustering within HLA-allele-positive subsets. For co-occurrence clustering, repertoires with fewer than 30,000 or more than 120,000 public chains were excluded, along with roughly five repertoires with anomalous nucleotide sharing. This is the immuneACCESS table as TCRdb keeps it, with only in-frame sequences that have V and J called. A part of the clones is gone; compared with another copy, unresolved V genes explain less than half, and the rest is unexplained. V, J and clone size derive from that table, while D and trimming were established from the DNA sequence. This sample comprises 110,000 to 150,000 clones, more than 8% of them detected only once. Clones ranked in the top ten supply 1.8% of the sample.

This clone has just a few counts. Its target antigen remains unknown. No base-level quality is on record; no much larger clone is a single base apart. Study-level results and caveats: In a later analysis, TCR association rates were found to vary across HLA loci, with the most associated TCRs seen for DRB1 alleles and the fewest for HLA-C alleles. Presence/absence analyses assumed roughly uniform sequencing depth across donors, an assumption that may not hold. This cohort had only TCR beta chains sequenced, and the lack of alpha or paired-chain data limited which features could be detected. In an earlier analysis of about 550 of the donors, most TCR beta V segments were observed in productive rearrangements about 87% or about 30% of the time, broadly matching IMGT annotations. A later analysis reported that several top co-occurrence clusters appeared linked to parvovirus B19, influenza, CMV and Epstein-Barr virus. Because counts were too low, fewer than 20 rarely observed V segments, including chromosome 9 orphons, were excluded from the earlier analysis of 587 of the donors. The only immune exposure information available for the cohort was CMV serostatus. In a later analysis, most CMV-associated TCR beta chains were found to appear HLA-restricted, with HLA associations seemingly driven largely by CMV exposure. Because HLA typing was unavailable for some donors at each locus, only the typed subset was used in association tests. The authors suggested that the approach could potentially be extended to other disease states and immunological phenotypes. A total of some 180 TCR beta chains were listed by the study as associated with cytomegalovirus. Linkage disequilibrium might explain the correlated functional status among segregating V segments, but an unknown experimental factor could not be ruled out. Across donors, most TCR sequences were observed very rarely, whereas some public TCRs were present in many individuals. A further reported finding was that TCR beta sequences accurately predicted the HLA-A and HLA-B alleles for most subjects in the first cohort. A cluster of highly shared sequence variants was judged likely to represent a technical artifact of the sequencing pipeline. An association between a missense DCLRE1C variant and V-gene and J-gene trimming of TCR beta chains was found in a later genetic analysis and replicated in an independent cohort. Assigning TCR associations to individual alleles was difficult when HLA alleles, especially DR and DQ, strongly co-occurred. The classifier was reported to diagnose cytomegalovirus status with high specificity and sensitivity in both the original cohort and the validation cohort. A later analysis associated 16,951 TCR beta sequences with specific HLA alleles at a false discovery rate of 0.05. A few of the identified cytomegalovirus-associated TCR beta chains were confirmed in vitro to be specific for cytomegalovirus antigens. A later analysis found that HLA-associated TCR beta chains were more clonally expanded and had lower generation probabilities than equally common non-associated chains. In a later genetic analysis, fewer N-insertions in productive TCRs were reported among donors in an Asian-associated ancestry cluster than the roughly 700-donor mean.

The cohort was made up of approximately 700 healthy bone marrow donors. All cohort members were sampled while nominally healthy, although unrecorded immune exposures were likely present. The donor tested CMV seronegative, placing the donor among the approximately 360 seronegative members of the cohort. Every donor gave a peripheral blood sample, and the peripheral blood mononuclear cells from that sample were used for TCR beta sequencing. Genomic DNA was extracted from the blood cell samples with the Qiagen DNeasy Blood Extraction Kit. This TCR came from a man between 45 and 60 years old in good health and CMV-seronegative. The source material was PBMCs.

In nucleotide form, the sequence is TGTGCCAGCACCCCCCGGGGGGGGAACACTGAAGCTTTCTTT. It encodes CASTPRGGNTEAFF. In this chain, TRBV5-4 is recombined with TRBJ1-1; TRBD1 might be the D gene, on 5 matching bases. Per the germline V gene (reference sequence), SGHNT is the CDR1 and YYREEE is the CDR2. The junction carries 13 bases between V and J, which are trimmed by 6 bases and 1 base respectively. The CDR3 starts with the cysteine, ends with the phenylalanine, and has 14 residues. The kept DNA is CDR3 alone, 42 bases in frame from the first base.